This T cell receptor (beta chain) was captured by sequencing in a study of T cell responses to AZD1222 COVID-19 vaccine. Overall study findings and caveats: Samples come after the peak T cell response, not at day 14.

Sequenced by immunoSEQ multiplex PCR; TCRdb stores in-frame clones only, minus some. The sample shows 89,000 or so clones, over 80% of them seen only once. The CDR3 is made up of 14 amino acids. Germline CDR1 SSHAT, CDR2 FNYEAQ (reference sequence). With respect to this clone: The target antigen is unknown. Mismatch with germline at one junction end may stem from a read error.

The TCR was taken from an adult who received the AZD1222 COVID-19 vaccine. The rearrangement uses TRBV7-7 and TRBJ2-5, with D perhaps matching TRBD1 or TRBD2 (7 bases each). The material sequenced was peripheral blood, taken 28 days after the second AZD1222 dose. CDR3 nucleotides: TGTGCTAGCAGCCAGGGGGGAGGGCAAGAGACCCAGTACTTC. This codes for CASSQGGGQETQYF. The full variable domain, with the rest looked up from reference TRBV7-7 and TRBJ2-5, is GAGVSQSPRYKVTKRGQDVTLRCDPISSHATLYWYQQALGQGPEFLTYFNYEAQPDKSGLPSDRFSAERPEGSISTLTIQRTEQRDSAMYRCASSQGGGQETQYFGPGTRLLVL.